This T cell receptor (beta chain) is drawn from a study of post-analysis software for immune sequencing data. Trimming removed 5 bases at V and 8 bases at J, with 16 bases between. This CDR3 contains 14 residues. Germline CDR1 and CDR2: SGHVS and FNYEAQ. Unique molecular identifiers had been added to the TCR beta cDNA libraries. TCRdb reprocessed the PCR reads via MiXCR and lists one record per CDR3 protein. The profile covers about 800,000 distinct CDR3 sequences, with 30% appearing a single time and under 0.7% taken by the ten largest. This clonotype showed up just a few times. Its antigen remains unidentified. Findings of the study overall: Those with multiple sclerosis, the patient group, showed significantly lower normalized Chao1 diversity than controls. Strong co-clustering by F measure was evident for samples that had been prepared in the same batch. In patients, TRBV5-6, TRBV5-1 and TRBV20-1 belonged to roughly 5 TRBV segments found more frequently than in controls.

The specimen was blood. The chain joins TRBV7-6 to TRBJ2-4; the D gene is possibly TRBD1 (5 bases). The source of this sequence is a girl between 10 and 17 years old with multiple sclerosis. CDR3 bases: TGTGCCAGCAGCGCGCAGGGAAGGGGTGACATTCAGTACTTC. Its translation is CASSAQGRGDIQYF.